This is a list of T cell receptor beta chains from one sample in a study of T cell repertoires in cytomegalovirus infection. TCRdb fed the reads into MiXCR, producing one record per CDR3 protein. The top ten hold 10% to 15% of the sample, which has more than 250,000 distinct CDR3 sequences, 20% to 25% seen once. The antigens for these receptors are not known. This material consisted of cultured PBMCs, taken from culture after CMV antigen stimulation. These receptor sequences come from a human donor in good health (CMV status not recorded). Some clones in this sample may be carry-over from other donors' samples. Both conserved end residues are part of each CDR3. The D gene is left open where the match is weak. Rows give clone size only sometimes, using once, few, many, or a class for an expanded clone.

NA	TRBV4-1	TRBJ1-1	few	CASSQKALGSVNTEAFF	TGCGCCAGCAGCCAAAAAGCCCTGGGTTCAGTGAACACTGAAGCTTTCTTT
TRBD2	TRBV7-3	TRBJ2-7	NA	CASSLGGNSGYEQYF	TGTGCCAGCAGCTTAGGGGGGAATAGCGGGTACGAGCAGTACTTC
NA	TRBV7-8	TRBJ2-5	many	CASSPARGYQETQYF	TGTGCCAGCAGCCCAGCTCGGGGCTACCAAGAGACCCAGTACTTC
TRBD2	TRBV7-2	TRBJ2-3	few	CASSSLAGGRTDTQYF	TGTGCCAGCAGTTCACTAGCGGGAGGGCGAACAGATACGCAGTATTTT
NA	TRBV7-2	TRBJ2-3	many	CASSPLVLIVETDTQYF	TGTGCCAGCAGCCCCCTGGTCCTAATAGTAGAGACAGATACGCAGTATTTT
NA	TRBV12-5	TRBJ1-5	many	CASGRESNQPQHF	TGTGCTAGTGGCAGGGAAAGCAATCAGCCCCAGCATTTT
TRBD2	TRBV7-2	TRBJ2-3	NA	CASSPGLAGGPDTQYF	TGTGCCAGCAGCCCCGGACTAGCGGGAGGGCCAGATACGCAGTATTTT
TRBD1	TRBV6-6	TRBJ1-2	few	CASSYPRTGGGGGYTF	TGTGCCAGCAGTTATCCACGGACAGGGGGCGGAGGTGGCTACACCTTC
NA	TRBV3-1	TRBJ2-4	few	CASSQGGGRKNIQYF	TGTGCCAGCAGCCAAGGAGGGGGGCGTAAAAACATTCAGTACTTC
TRBD2	TRBV28	TRBJ2-5	few	CASNGVISGSRNQETQYF	TGTGCCAGCAATGGCGTCATTAGCGGGAGTCGGAACCAAGAGACCCAGTACTTC
NA	TRBV11-1	TRBJ1-1	few	CASSLARGRKAFF	TGTGCCAGCAGCTTAGCGCGGGGGCGGAAAGCTTTCTTT
TRBD2	TRBV24-1	TRBJ2-5	once	CATSGSGSGIPQQETQYF	TGTGCCACCAGTGGATCAGGGAGCGGGATCCCTCAACAAGAGACCCAGTACTTC
TRBD1	TRBV28	TRBJ2-3	NA	CASNSDRGVGTDTQYF	TGTGCCAGCAATTCGGACAGGGGAGTGGGCACAGATACGCAGTATTTT
TRBD1	TRBV2	TRBJ2-5	NA	CATYRTGGFGETQHF	TGTGCCACCTACCGGACAGGGGGCTTCGGAGAGACCCAGCACTTC
NA	TRBV18	TRBJ1-5	NA	CASSPSGARNQPQHF	TGTGCCAGCTCACCATCGGGGGCGAGGAATCAGCCCCAGCATTTT
NA	TRBV7-9	TRBJ1-3	NA	CASSLSGLQGMANTIYF	TGTGCCAGCAGCTTATCGGGACTTCAGGGGATGGCGAACACCATATATTTT
TRBD1	TRBV7-2	TRBJ1-5	many	CASSSGQVNQPQHF	TGTGCCAGCAGCTCGGGACAGGTCAATCAGCCCCAGCATTTT
TRBD2	TRBV7-8	TRBJ2-1	many	CASSLGRTFGLAGRYNEQFF	TGTGCCAGCAGCTTAGGCAGGACCTTTGGACTAGCGGGCCGGTACAATGAGCAGTTCTTC
TRBD2	TRBV7-2	TRBJ2-3	few	CASSLLGGSTTDTQYF	TGTGCCAGCAGCTTACTCGGCGGGAGTACGACGGATACGCAGTATTTT
NA	TRBV4-1	TRBJ2-3	few	CASSQDRSASTDTQYF	TGCGCCAGCAGCCAAGATAGGAGCGCCAGCACAGATACGCAGTATTTT
TRBD2	TRBV27	TRBJ2-1	NA	CASTPGTSGKNEQFF	TGTGCCAGCACCCCAGGGACTAGCGGGAAGAATGAGCAGTTCTTC
TRBD2	TRBV2	TRBJ2-1	NA	CASSERREPTGEQFF	TGTGCCAGCAGTGAACGGCGGGAGCCTACAGGTGAGCAGTTCTTC
TRBD1	TRBV5-1	TRBJ2-5	once	CASKRQGASRETQYF	TGCGCCAGCAAAAGACAGGGGGCCTCTCGGGAGACCCAGTACTTC
NA	TRBV5-6	TRBJ2-7	NA	CASSSGTDLPAYEQYF	TGTGCCAGCAGCTCGGGGACGGACCTCCCGGCCTACGAGCAGTACTTC
TRBD2	TRBV4-1	TRBJ2-2	few	CASSHGTSGRAHTGELFF	TGCGCCAGCAGCCATGGGACTAGCGGGAGGGCCCACACCGGGGAGCTGTTTTTT
NA	TRBV7-2	TRBJ1-5	NA	CASSPTGSNNQPQHF	TGTGCCAGCAGCCCAACAGGGTCTAACAATCAGCCCCAGCATTTT
NA	TRBV12-3/TRBV12-4	TRBJ1-2	few	CASSETWGGDYGYTF	TGTGCCAGCAGTGAGACCTGGGGGGGCGACTATGGCTACACCTTC
NA	TRBV3-1	TRBJ2-3	many	CASSPISEWATSTDTQYF	TGTGCCAGCAGCCCGATTTCGGAGTGGGCAACTAGCACAGATACGCAGTATTTT
TRBD1	TRBV7-9	TRBJ2-2	NA	CASSRSVGTGYTGELFF	TGTGCCAGCAGCCGGAGCGTAGGGACAGGGTACACCGGGGAGCTGTTTTTT
NA	TRBV19	TRBJ2-1	few	CASGRDEQFF	TGTGCCAGTGGCCGGGATGAGCAGTTCTTC
NA	TRBV12-3/TRBV12-4	TRBJ2-6	NA	CASKLGRVGANVLTF	TGTGCCAGCAAATTGGGAAGGGTGGGGGCCAACGTCCTGACTTTC
TRBD2	TRBV29-1	TRBJ2-1	few	CSVRLAGGYNEQFF	TGCAGCGTCAGGCTAGCGGGCGGGTACAATGAGCAGTTCTTC
TRBD2	TRBV6-2/TRBV6-3	TRBJ2-7	few	CASSPLTSGNPYEQYF	TGTGCCAGCAGCCCGCTGACTAGCGGCAACCCCTACGAGCAGTACTTC
TRBD1	TRBV6-2/TRBV6-3	TRBJ2-5	NA	CASSSFGQGRRQETQYF	TGTGCCAGCAGTTCCTTCGGACAGGGAAGAAGGCAAGAGACCCAGTACTTC
NA	TRBV6-5	TRBJ1-6	NA	CASMGFYNSPLHF	TGTGCCAGCATGGGGTTTTATAATTCACCCCTCCACTTT
NA	TRBV7-2	TRBJ2-7	NA	CASSSSAGPGEQYF	TGTGCCAGCAGCTCTAGCGCGGGCCCGGGAGAGCAGTACTTC
NA	TRBV7-2	TRBJ2-5	few	CASSHVEETQYF	TGTGCCAGCAGCCACGTAGAGGAGACCCAGTACTTC
TRBD1	TRBV14	TRBJ2-1	NA	CASSQDSAGGRGQFF	TGTGCCAGCAGCCAAGATTCAGCAGGGGGCAGGGGGCAGTTCTTC
TRBD1	TRBV7-6	TRBJ1-1	few	CASSLRTGGIGAFF	TGTGCCAGCAGCTTAAGGACAGGGGGCATCGGAGCTTTCTTT
TRBD2	TRBV20-1	TRBJ2-1	NA	CSARFSGNGYNEQFF	TGCAGTGCTAGGTTTAGCGGGAACGGCTACAATGAGCAGTTCTTC
NA	TRBV12-3/TRBV12-4	TRBJ2-3	NA	CASSSRQDTQYF	TGTGCCAGCAGTTCCCGGCAAGATACGCAGTATTTT
TRBD1	TRBV23-1	TRBJ1-5	NA	CASRRIEGTERNQPQHF	TGCGCCAGCAGGAGAATCGAAGGGACAGAGAGAAATCAGCCCCAGCATTTT
NA	TRBV4-3	TRBJ2-4	NA	CASSQDWSGGNIQYF	TGCGCCAGCAGCCAAGATTGGTCCGGCGGAAACATTCAGTACTTC
NA	TRBV20-1	TRBJ1-6	NA	CSAREGVGSPLHF	TGCAGTGCTAGAGAGGGGGTGGGGTCACCCCTCCACTTT